Shown below are 18 T cell receptor beta chains from a single sample sequenced in a study of blood T cell repertoires in COVID-19. This table comes from immunoSEQ multiplex PCR, and its TCRdb copy is limited to in-frame clones, with some not included. The data show fewer than 100,000 clones, around 75% seen once. Input material: peripheral blood. The receptors come from a human donor in a cohort sampled during active COVID-19.

V is TRBV6-6 and J is TRBJ1-3; D is perhaps TRBD1 (6 bases). Germline V CDR1 and CDR2: MNHNY, SVGAGI (reference sequence). The V end was cut by 5 bases, the J end by 4 bases, with 15 bases between. This CDR3 spans 15 amino acids. The CDR3 DNA reads as TGTGCCAGCAGTCTTACAGGGAGCACAGGAAACACCATATATTTT. It codes for CASSLTGSTGNTIYF.

This chain links TRBV15 with TRBJ2-3; D remains ambiguous. The germline gives CDR1 LNHNV, CDR2 YYDKDF (reference sequence). V lost 0 bases to trimming and J lost 0 bases, with 7 bases between them. This CDR3 comprises 15 residues. CDR3 DNA: TGTGCCACCAGCAGAGATCTGGCCAGCACAGATACGCAGTATTTT. It yields the protein CATSRDLASTDTQYF.

The chain joins TRBV3-1 (or the pseudogene TRBV3-2) to TRBJ2-3; D is possibly TRBD2 (6 bases). There are 17 residues in the CDR3. Germline V lookup: CDR1 LGHDT, CDR2 YNNKEL (reference sequence). Trimming left V 1 base short and J 2 bases short, with 16 bases between. CDR3 sequence reads: CASSQGGRWGSTDTQYF. The CDR3 DNA sequence: TGTGCCAGCAGCCAAGGTGGGAGGTGGGGCTCCACAGATACGCAGTATTTT.

V is TRBV10-3 and J is TRBJ1-5; D is perhaps TRBD1 (5 bases). Germline CDR1 reads ENHRY; CDR2 reads SYGVKD. This CDR3 is 15 amino acids long. V was trimmed by 0 bases and J by 0 bases, leaving 6 bases between them. CDR3 residues: CAISESDSSNQPQHF. CDR3 coding DNA: TGTGCCATCAGTGAGTCCGACAGTAGCAATCAGCCCCAGCATTTT.

Concerning this clone: Germline and junction disagree at one end, which may indicate a read error. V usage is TRBV5-1 and J usage is TRBJ2-7, with TRBD1 matching over 7 bases. Germline V gene sequence: CDR1 SGHRS, CDR2 YFSETQ. The CDR3 spans 14 residues. The CDR3 DNA sequence: TGCGCCAACAGCCCCCGGGACAGAGAATACGAGCAGTACTTC. This translates into CANSPRDREYEQYF.

This clone showed up just a few times. The rearrangement links TRBV29-1 to TRBJ2-3; 10 nucleotides match TRBD2. Per germline, CDR1 SQVTM and CDR2 ANQGSEA. The CDR3 is 15 amino acids. V lost 1 base to trimming and J lost 4 bases; unmatched junction nucleotides: 5. CDR3 nucleotide sequence: TGCAGCGTTGAAGCCCTAGCGGGAGTACCAGATACGCAGTATTTT. Its translation is CSVEALAGVPDTQYF.

The gene calls are TRBV28 and TRBJ2-2; D perhaps matches TRBD2 (6 bases). Germline CDR1 reads MDHEN; CDR2 reads SYDVKM. V shed 2 bases and J shed 4 bases, with 11 bases lying between them. This CDR3 region has 15 residues. The CDR3, as DNA: TGTGCCAGCAGTTTACCCCTAGCGTCCACCGGGGAGCTGTTTTTT. Translated: CASSLPLASTGELFF.

The chain combines TRBV21-1 with TRBJ1-5; the D call of TRBD1 is as the table states it, not checked on the DNA. TRBV21-1 is recorded as a pseudogene. The CDR3 contains 16 residues. The CDR3 loop reads CASSQRDRGGNQPQHF. The CDR3 nucleotides are TGTGCCAGCAGCCAGAGGGACAGGGGGGGAAATCAGCCCCAGCATTTT.

The chain links TRBV6-2 or TRBV6-3 to TRBJ1-5; 7 bases line up with TRBD1. Trimming took 6 bases from V and 3 from J; bases not matched to a gene: 5. Germline CDR1 reads MNHEY; CDR2 reads SVGEGT. The CDR3 contains 14 residues. The CDR3 sequence is CASSRDSFNQPQHF. CDR3 in DNA: TGTGCCAGCAGCCGGGACAGCTTCAATCAGCCCCAGCATTTT.

The chain carries TRBV5-1 and TRBJ2-1, with 7 bases that match TRBD2. Trimming removed 6 bases from V and 0 bases from J; junction bases left unmatched: 12. The CDR3 sequence is 17 residues long. Germline lookup yields CDR1 SGHRS and CDR2 YFSETQ. The CDR3 DNA reads as TGCGCCAGCACCACTCGCGGGGAGGGGAGCTCCTACAATGAGCAGTTCTTC. Amino acid sequence: CASTTRGEGSSYNEQFF.

The V and J genes are TRBV15 and TRBJ1-4, with TRBD1 identical over 9 bases. The ends lost 2 bases at V and 7 bases at J; junction bases unmatched: 17. Germline CDR1 LNHNV, CDR2 YYDKDF (reference sequence). The CDR3 sequence is 19 residues long. The DNA of the CDR3 is TGTGCCACCAGCAGAATACCGGGACAGGGTGGCCGGGGTGGTGAAAAACTGTTTTTT. Its protein is CATSRIPGQGGRGGEKLFF.

This clone is deemed medium-sized. The rearrangement joins TRBV5-6 to TRBJ2-5; a possible D gene is TRBD2 (6 bases). This CDR3 is 15 amino acids long. The germline V gene has CDR1 SGHDT and CDR2 YYEEEE. Trimming shortened V by 2 bases and J by 8 bases, and 19 bases separated the two germline ends. The CDR3 loop is CASSFFRQVRGTQYF. The CDR3 DNA reads TGTGCCAGCAGCTTCTTTCGGCAAGTGCGGGGTACCCAGTACTTC.

The rearrangement uses TRBV7-2 and TRBJ2-3; 7 bases map to TRBD1. Per the germline V gene, CDR1 is SGHTA and CDR2 is FQGNSA. The CDR3 extends over 14 amino acids. V was pared by 5 bases and J by 6 bases, with 8 bases of the junction left unmatched. CDR3 in DNA: TGTGCCAGCAGCCCCGACAGGGTAACCGATACGCAGTATTTT. Protein sequence: CASSPDRVTDTQYF. Full variable domain (missing parts from reference TRBV7-2 and TRBJ2-3): GAGVSQSPSNKVTEKGKDVELRCDPISGHTALYWYRQSLGQGLEFLIYFQGNSAPDKSGLPSDRFSAERTGGSVSTLTIQRTQQEDSAVYLCASSPDRVTDTQYFGPGTRLTVL.

CDR3: CASSPHREGYTF. The CDR3 DNA reads TGTGCCAGCAGCCCCCACAGGGAGGGCTACACCTTC. The chain is built from TRBV7-9 and TRBJ1-2; D may be TRBD1 (6 bases). From germline, CDR1 is SEHNR and CDR2 FQNEAQ (reference sequence). Trimming took 5 bases from V and 8 from J, leaving 12 bases between them. This CDR3 contains 12 residues.

The table lists this clone with a count of one. The V and J genes are TRBV19 and TRBJ2-2, with 7 positions matching TRBD2. Germline values: CDR1 LNHDA, CDR2 SQIVND (reference sequence). V lost 6 bases, J lost 1 base, and 8 bases stayed unmatched. CDR3 length equals 16 residues. The CDR3 bases are TGTGCCAGTAGGCAGGGACCTAGCGGGAACACCGGGGAGCTGTTTTTT. Encoded protein: CASRQGPSGNTGELFF.

The gene calls are TRBV7-3 and TRBJ2-1, with 8 bases that match TRBD2. The CDR3 loop spans 15 amino acids. The trim removed 5 bases at V and 10 bases at J, leaving 13 bases unmatched. Germline-derived CDR1 and CDR2 are SGHTA and FQGTGA. The CDR3 coding sequence is TGTGCCAGCAGCACCTCCGCGGCGGGGGGTCGGGAGCAGTTCTTC. Translating gives CASSTSAAGGREQFF.

The chain employs TRBV29-1 and TRBJ1-2; 11 bases agree with TRBD1. The CDR3 spans 13 residues. V lost 8 bases to trimming and J lost 6 bases; unmatched junction nucleotides: 8. The V gene's germline CDR1 is SQVTM and CDR2 ANQGSEA. The CDR3 sequence: CSLTRDRGDGYTF. The DNA for the CDR3 is TGCAGCCTTACCCGGGACAGGGGGGATGGCTACACCTTC.

The chain carries TRBV2 and TRBJ2-7, with D perhaps matching TRBD2 (5 bases). From germline, CDR1 is SNHLY and CDR2 FYNNEI. This CDR3 is built from 13 residues. The V gene lost 3 bases and the J gene lost 5 bases, with 11 bases spanning the gap. This chain's CDR3 is CASSELGSNEQYF. The DNA of the CDR3 is TGTGCCAGCAGTGAGTTGGGGAGCAACGAGCAGTACTTC.